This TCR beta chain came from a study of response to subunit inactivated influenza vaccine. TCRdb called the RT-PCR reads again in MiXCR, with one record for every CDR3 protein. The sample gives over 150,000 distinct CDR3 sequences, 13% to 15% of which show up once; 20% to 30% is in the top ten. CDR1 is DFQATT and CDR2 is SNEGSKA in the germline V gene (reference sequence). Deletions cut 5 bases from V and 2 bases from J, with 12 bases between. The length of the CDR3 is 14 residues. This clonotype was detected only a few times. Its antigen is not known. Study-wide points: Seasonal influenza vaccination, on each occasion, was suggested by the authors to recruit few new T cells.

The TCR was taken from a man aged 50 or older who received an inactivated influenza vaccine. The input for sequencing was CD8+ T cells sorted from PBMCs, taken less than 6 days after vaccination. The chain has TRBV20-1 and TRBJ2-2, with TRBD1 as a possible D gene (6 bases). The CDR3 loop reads CSASRTDNTGELFF. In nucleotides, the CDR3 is TGCAGTGCTTCTAGGACAGATAACACCGGGGAGCTGTTTTTT.